Sequencing of this TCR beta chain was carried out in a study of blood T cell repertoires in COVID-19. Overall study: Donors in the United States, Italy and Spain gave samples during acute or convalescent COVID-19. Sources were T cells, B-cell-depleted T cells, or PBMCs; the material itself was cDNA or gDNA.

Germline V lookup: CDR1 SGDLS, CDR2 YYNGEE. V gave up 0 bases and J gave up 5 bases; unmatched junction bases: 7. The CDR3 loop spans 16 amino acids. The authors' processing: How many nucleated cells were present was estimated from reference gene primer amplification. TCRdb's copy holds only in-frame clones and misses some; the assay was immunoSEQ multiplex PCR. V, J and clone size derive from that table, while D and trimming were established from the DNA sequence. The data hold 250,000 to 350,000 clones, with approximately 87% observed a single time. V gene TRBV9 combines with J gene TRBJ2-1; 8 bases map to TRBD1. The sequence was obtained from a woman aged 50 to 60 with active or convalescent COVID-19. Sequencing was performed on peripheral blood. Written as DNA, the CDR3 is TGTGCCAGCAGCGTAGCTCCACAGGGGGGAGACAATGAGCAGTTCTTC. This sequence encodes CASSVAPQGGDNEQFF. The entire variable domain, with the rest obtained from reference TRBV9 and TRBJ2-1, is as follows: DSGVTQTPKHLITATGQRVTLRCSPRSGDLSVYWYQQSLDQGLQFLIQYYNGEERAKGNILERFSAQQFPDLHSELNLSSLELGDSALYFCASSVAPQGGDNEQFFGPGTRLTVL.